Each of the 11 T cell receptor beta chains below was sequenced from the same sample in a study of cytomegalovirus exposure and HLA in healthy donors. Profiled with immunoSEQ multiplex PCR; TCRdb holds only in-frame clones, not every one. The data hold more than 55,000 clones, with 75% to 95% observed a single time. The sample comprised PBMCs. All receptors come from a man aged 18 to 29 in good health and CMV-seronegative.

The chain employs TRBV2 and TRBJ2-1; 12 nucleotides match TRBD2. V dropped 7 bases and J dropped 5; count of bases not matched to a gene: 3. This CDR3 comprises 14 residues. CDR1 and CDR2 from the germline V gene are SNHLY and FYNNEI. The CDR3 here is CASTSGRVDNEQFF. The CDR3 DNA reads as TGTGCCAGCACTAGCGGGAGGGTAGACAATGAGCAGTTCTTC.

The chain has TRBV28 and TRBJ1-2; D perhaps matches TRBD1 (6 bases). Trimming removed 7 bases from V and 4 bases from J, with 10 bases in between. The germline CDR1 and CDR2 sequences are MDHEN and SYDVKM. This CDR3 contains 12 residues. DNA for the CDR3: TGTGCCAGCATTGACAGGTTCTATGGCTACACCTTC. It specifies CASIDRFYGYTF.

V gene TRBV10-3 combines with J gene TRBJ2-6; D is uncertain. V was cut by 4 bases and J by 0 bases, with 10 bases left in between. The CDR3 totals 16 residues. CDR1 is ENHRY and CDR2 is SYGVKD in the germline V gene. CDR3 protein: CAISGDSISGANVLTF. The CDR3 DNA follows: TGTGCCATCAGTGGAGACTCCATCTCTGGGGCCAACGTCCTGACTTTC.

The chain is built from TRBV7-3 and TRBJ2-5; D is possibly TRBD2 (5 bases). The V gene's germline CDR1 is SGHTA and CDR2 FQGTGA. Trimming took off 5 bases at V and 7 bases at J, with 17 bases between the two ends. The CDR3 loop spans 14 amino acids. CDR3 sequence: CASSGGPAGGTQYF. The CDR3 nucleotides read TGTGCCAGCAGCGGAGGACCAGCCGGTGGGACCCAGTACTTC.

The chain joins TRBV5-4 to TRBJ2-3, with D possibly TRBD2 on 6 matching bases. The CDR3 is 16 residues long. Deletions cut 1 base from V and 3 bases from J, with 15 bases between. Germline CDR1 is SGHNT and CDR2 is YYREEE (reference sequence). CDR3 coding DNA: TGTGCCAGCAGCTTGACTAGTGCGGGACCAACAGATACGCAGTATTTT. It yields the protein CASSLTSAGPTDTQYF.

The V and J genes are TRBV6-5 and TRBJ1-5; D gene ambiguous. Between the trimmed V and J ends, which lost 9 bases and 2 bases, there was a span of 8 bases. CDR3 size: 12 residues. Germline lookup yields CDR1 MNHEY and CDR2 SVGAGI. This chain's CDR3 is CASSQGNQPQHF. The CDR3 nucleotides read TGTGCCAGTAGTCAGGGCAATCAGCCCCAGCATTTT.

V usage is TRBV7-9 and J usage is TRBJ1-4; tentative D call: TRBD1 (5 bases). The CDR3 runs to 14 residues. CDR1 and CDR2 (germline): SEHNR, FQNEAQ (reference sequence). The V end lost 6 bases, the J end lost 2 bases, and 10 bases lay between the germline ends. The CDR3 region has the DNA TGTGCCAGCAGACACGGGGGTACTAATGAAAAACTGTTTTTT. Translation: CASRHGGTNEKLFF.

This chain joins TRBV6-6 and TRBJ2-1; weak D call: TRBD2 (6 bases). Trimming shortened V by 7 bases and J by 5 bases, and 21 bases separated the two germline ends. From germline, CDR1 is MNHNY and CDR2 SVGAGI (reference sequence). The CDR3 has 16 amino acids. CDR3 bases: TGTGCCAGCACCCCCGGGACCCGCGGGGTCCACAATGAGCAGTTCTTC. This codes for CASTPGTRGVHNEQFF.

The CDR3 nucleotides are TGTGCCAGTAGTAACGTCGCGGGAGCTAAAGATACGCAGTATTTT. The encoded protein is CASSNVAGAKDTQYF. This sequence joins TRBV19 and TRBJ2-3; the match to TRBD2 covers 7 bases. V gave up 4 bases and J gave up 5 bases; unmatched junction bases: 9. The CDR3 spans 15 residues. The germline V gene encodes CDR1 LNHDA and CDR2 SQIVND (reference sequence).

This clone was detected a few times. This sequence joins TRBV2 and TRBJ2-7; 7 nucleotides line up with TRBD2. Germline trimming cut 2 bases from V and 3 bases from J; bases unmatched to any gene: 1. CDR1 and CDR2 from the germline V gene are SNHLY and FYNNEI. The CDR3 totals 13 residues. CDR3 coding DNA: TGTGCCAGCAGTGAAAGGACTAGCTACGAGCAGTACTTC. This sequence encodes CASSERTSYEQYF.

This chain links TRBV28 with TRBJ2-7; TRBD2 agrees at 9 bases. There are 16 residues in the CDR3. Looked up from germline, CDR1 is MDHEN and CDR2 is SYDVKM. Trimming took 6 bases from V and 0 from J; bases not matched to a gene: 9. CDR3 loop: CASSYFLSGSSYEQYF. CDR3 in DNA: TGTGCCAGCAGCTATTTCCTTAGCGGGAGCTCCTACGAGCAGTACTTC.